The TCR beta chain under discussion was sequenced for a study of cytomegalovirus exposure and HLA in healthy donors (dated by TCRdb to 2016 to 2017). Regarding the study in general: In an earlier analysis of under 600 of the donors, less than 350 Gb of sequence data and 90 million to 120 million unique TCR beta sequences from about 179 million T cells were reported. Roughly 300 gigabases of sequencing data and roughly 90 million unique TCR sequences were included in an early release covering 550 to 650 HLA-typed donors. Among the roughly 390 genotyped donors, around 81% belonged to the genetic ancestry cluster associated with self-reported Caucasian donors. The study aimed to test whether cataloging public T cell receptors could reveal signatures of past pathogen exposure. The study profiled the T cell repertoires of hundreds of subjects by immunosequencing and related them to cytomegalovirus serostatus. A separate validation cohort of about 110 different subjects was used in addition to the roughly 670-subject first cohort. To predict cytomegalovirus infection status, the study brought together high-throughput TCR immunosequencing, statistical association of individual TCRs with disease status, and machine learning. A later analysis re-examined previously published TCR beta repertoires from roughly 720 donors and added high-resolution HLA genotyping to investigate patterns of TCR occurrence. The later analysis used no new phenotypic data to find candidate immune exposures, relying instead on TCR beta sequences and their occurrence across donors. In an earlier analysis of around 540 of the donors, high-throughput TCR beta sequencing was used to judge whether each TCR beta V gene segment behaved as functional or pseudogenic. Donor age, sex, ethnicity and CMV serostatus were compiled alongside the repertoire data. Genome-wide SNP genotypes for about 65% of the 666 donors were used in a later genetic analysis, which treated that subset as a discovery cohort. All discovery cohort repertoires had been generated using a single sequencing platform. Class I and class II HLA loci were covered by the typing at four-digit resolution. The number of typed donors differed by locus: roughly 620-640 for A, B, C, DRB1 and DQB1; 500 to 550 for DQA1; about 600 for DPA1; and 400 to 480 for DPB1. Several DR-DQ haplotypes were treated as single units for association and clustering because of strong linkage in the cohort. Among some 410 genotyped donors of the cohort, an average of around 240,000 unique TCR beta nucleotide sequences were sequenced per donor, roughly a sixth of them non-productive.

Library construction relied on the immunoSEQ multiplex PCR assay. A mixture of 60 forward primers for TCR Vbeta segments and 13 reverse primers for TCR Jbeta segments was used in the multiplex PCR. A multiplex PCR assay on genomic DNA amplified the CDR3 region of rearranged TCR beta genes. The Illumina HiSeq System was used to sequence the amplified TCR beta libraries as 87-base-pair reads. Concerning the study's data processing: A later analysis counted some 80 million unique TCR beta chains across the 500 to 850 repertoires, and roughly 9.9 million of these chains were shared by at least two donors. A nearest-neighbor algorithm error-corrected the raw reads and collapsed the reads into unique sequences, merging closely related sequences to remove PCR and sequencing errors. To assign V, D and J gene segments, CDR3 sequences were aligned to IMGT reference sequences. For a sequence to be retained, at least a six-nucleotide match to both a V gene segment and a J gene segment was required. A rearrangement was called productive if the CDR3 had no stop codons and remained in frame with V and J, and every other rearrangement was called non-productive. Following IMGT convention, CDR3 was defined as the stretch from the second conserved V-encoded cysteine up to the conserved J-encoded phenylalanine. The earlier analysis of a few hundred of the donors excluded sequences that lacked an unambiguous match to a single V gene segment. An earlier analysis of fewer than 750 of the donors classified V segments as functional when productive rearrangements were above 56.7% and as segregating when the standard deviation between donors was above 5%. A statistical classification framework was built to diagnose cytomegalovirus status from the catalog of TCR beta chain sequences. In a later analysis, V and J genes were assigned by comparing TCR nucleotide sequences against IMGT/GENE-DB human TR gene sequences. The TCRdist pipeline was used in a later analysis to assign CDR3 sequences and most-parsimonious VDJ recombination scenarios. A later analysis defined each TCR beta chain by its CDR3 amino acid sequence plus V-gene family, and excluded reads lacking a unique V-gene family. In a later analysis, nearly 600 highly shared, low-generation-probability nucleotide sequences were removed to address suspected cross-contamination and a sequencing artifact. A later analysis calculated a clonal expansion index for each public chain from normalized within-repertoire ranks of inferred template counts. In a later analysis, generation probabilities were computed with a VDJ recombination model fitted to out-of-frame rearrangements, and the resulting probabilities were checked against IGoR. In a later analysis, TCR-TCR, TCR-HLA and TCR-CMV co-occurrence was scored with hypergeometric tests, and a repertoire-size bias correction was applied to TCR pairs. A later analysis estimated false discovery rates by permuting HLA or CMV assignments 20 times. In a later analysis, co-occurring TCRs were grouped using DBSCAN, with TCRdist sequence similarity added in when clustering inside HLA-allele-positive subsets. Co-occurrence clustering excluded repertoires with fewer than 30,000 or more than 120,000 public chains, plus five with anomalous nucleotide sharing. TCRdb mirrors the immuneACCESS table, restricted to in-frame sequences. Some clones are absent from its copies; in checked studies, under half trace to an unresolved V gene, and the reason for the others is unknown. V and J calls and clone size come straight from that table; D and trimming were deduced from the DNA. For this sample the table gives 120,000 to 150,000 clones, of which 61% were detected only once. The ten largest clonotypes hold about 1.7% of the sample.

About this clone itself: No cognate antigen has been identified for it. The sample holds no much larger clone one base away, and base qualities are not on file.

The cohort comprised fewer than 700 healthy bone marrow donors. At the time of sampling, every cohort member was nominally healthy, though immune exposures that went unrecorded were likely present. The donor tested CMV seronegative, placing the donor among the 300 to 450 seronegative members of the cohort. Every donor gave a peripheral blood sample, and the peripheral blood mononuclear cells from that sample were used for TCR beta sequencing. Genomic DNA extraction from the blood cell samples was performed with the Qiagen DNeasy Blood Extraction Kit. Points the paper makes about the study in general: A further reported finding was that TCR beta sequences accurately predicted the HLA-A and HLA-B alleles for most subjects in the first cohort. Linkage disequilibrium might explain the correlated functional status among segregating V segments, but an unknown experimental factor could not be excluded. Because HLA typing was unavailable for some donors at each locus, only the typed subset was used in association tests. Three of the identified cytomegalovirus-associated TCR beta chains were confirmed in vitro to be specific for cytomegalovirus antigens. Broadly in line with IMGT annotations, most TCR beta V segments showed up in productive rearrangements about 87% or about 30% of the time in an earlier analysis of some 590 of the donors. Compared with equally common non-associated chains, HLA-associated TCR beta chains in a later analysis were more clonally expanded and had lower generation probabilities. In a later analysis, some 18,000 TCR beta sequences were associated with specific HLA alleles at a false discovery rate of 0.05. In a later genetic analysis, a missense DCLRE1C variant was associated with V-gene and J-gene trimming of TCR beta chains, and the association was replicated in an independent cohort. While some public TCRs were present in many individuals, most TCR sequences turned up only very rarely across donors. The classifier was reported to diagnose cytomegalovirus status with high specificity and sensitivity in both the original cohort and the validation cohort. Some IMGT-functional V segments, including TRBV6-2 and TRBV6-3, could not be distinguished by the 87-base-pair reads and were therefore excluded. The presence/absence analyses assumed that sequencing depth was roughly uniform across donors, and that assumption may not be true. When HLA alleles, especially DR and DQ, strongly co-occurred, TCR associations were difficult to assign to individual alleles. Seventeen rarely observed V segments, including chromosome 9 orphons, were excluded from the earlier analysis of just under 600 of the donors because counts were too low. Most CMV-associated TCR beta chains appeared to be HLA-restricted in a later analysis, and the HLA associations seemed to be driven largely by CMV exposure. Several of the top co-occurrence clusters appeared to be linked to parvovirus B19, influenza, CMV and Epstein-Barr virus, according to a later analysis. CMV serostatus was the only immune exposure information available for the cohort. The authors suggested that the approach could potentially be extended to other disease states and immunological phenotypes. A later genetic analysis reported fewer N-insertions in productive TCRs among donors in an Asian-associated ancestry cluster than the roughly 640-donor mean. In a later analysis, the rate of TCR association differed among HLA loci, with DRB1 alleles having the most associated TCRs and HLA-C alleles having the fewest. The sequencing pipeline was judged likely to have produced a cluster of highly shared sequence variants as a technical artifact. In this cohort, only TCR beta chains were sequenced, and detectable features were limited by the absence of alpha or paired-chain data. The study gave a list of 150 to 200 TCR beta chains associated with cytomegalovirus.

From its cysteine to its phenylalanine, the CDR3 spans 16 amino acids. Only the CDR3 DNA is retained, 48 bases long and in frame from the first base. Trimming accounts for 4 bases at V and 4 bases at J, while the number of junction bases matched to no gene is 7. Taken from the germline V gene (reference sequence), the CDR1 and CDR2 loops are SGHNT and YYREEE. This TCR derives from a male donor in good health and CMV-seronegative. The V gene is TRBV5-4 and the J gene is TRBJ2-2; 10 central bases correspond to TRBD1. Sequenced input: PBMCs. The CDR3 here reads CASSHKGTGVTGELFF. The DNA reads as follows: TGTGCCAGCAGCCATAAGGGGACAGGGGTCACCGGGGAGCTGTTTTTT.